The following is a TCR beta chain sequence with its context. These data come from a study of blood T cell repertoires in COVID-19. Study in general: The United States, Italy and Spain provided the acute and convalescent COVID-19 samples.

As originally analysed: Amplification with reference gene primers provided the estimates of nucleated cell counts. Only in-frame clones appear in the TCRdb table, and some are missing; sequencing was by immunoSEQ multiplex PCR. That table gives V, J and clone size, and the DNA gave D and trimming. Among about 280,000 clones listed, roughly 90% were seen once. The CDR3 length is 16 residues. Germline V lookup: CDR1 SGDLS, CDR2 YYNGEE. The V and J ends lost 4 bases and 1 base respectively, with 18 bases between them. The receptor was derived from a woman in her 30s with active or convalescent COVID-19. The specimen sequenced was peripheral blood. This chain connects TRBV9 to TRBJ2-7, with D possibly being TRBD2 (6 bases). For the CDR3, the DNA is TGTGCCAGCAGCCCCCGCCCCACTAGCCCTTCCTACGAGCAGTACTTC. Amino acids: CASSPRPTSPSYEQYF.